This T cell receptor (beta chain) was identified during a study of CD4 and CD8 cells across lung adenocarcinoma regions. This clonotype showed up just a few times. TCRdb fed the PCR reads into MiXCR, producing one record per CDR3 protein. The sample gives 16,000 or so distinct CDR3 sequences, 55% of which show up once; approximately 30% is in the top ten. The germline gives CDR1 SGDLS, CDR2 YYNGEE. The CDR3 loop spans 16 amino acids. The V end was cut by 2 bases, the J end by 3 bases, with 15 bases between. Localized lung adenocarcinoma, a non-small cell lung cancer, affected the donors. This clonotype originated in a female donor with lung adenocarcinoma. The CD4 and CD8 labels of this study may be unreliable. The sample consisted of CD8+ T cells from the center of a lung tumor. V and J are TRBV9 and TRBJ2-1; the D gene is possibly TRBD2 (5 bases). The CDR3 DNA follows: TGTGCCAGCAGCGTCGAGGGTGACTTCCTCTACAATGAGCAGTTCTTC. Translating gives CASSVEGDFLYNEQFF.